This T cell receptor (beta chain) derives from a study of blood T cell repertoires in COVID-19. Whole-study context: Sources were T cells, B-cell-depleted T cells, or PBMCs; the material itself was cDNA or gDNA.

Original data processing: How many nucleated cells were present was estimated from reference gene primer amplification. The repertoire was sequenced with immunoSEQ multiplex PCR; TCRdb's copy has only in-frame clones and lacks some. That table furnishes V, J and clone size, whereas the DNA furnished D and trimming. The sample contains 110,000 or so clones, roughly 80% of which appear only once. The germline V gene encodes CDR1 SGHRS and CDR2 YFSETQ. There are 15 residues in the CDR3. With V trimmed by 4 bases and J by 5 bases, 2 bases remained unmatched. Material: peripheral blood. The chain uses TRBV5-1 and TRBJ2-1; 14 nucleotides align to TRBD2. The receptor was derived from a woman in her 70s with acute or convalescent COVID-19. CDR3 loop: CASSPTSGGDNEQFF. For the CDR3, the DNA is TGCGCCAGCAGCCCGACTAGCGGGGGGGACAATGAGCAGTTCTTC.